The source of this TCR beta chain is a study of Graves' ophthalmopathy and Graves' hyperthyroidism. Overall study context: Pretreatment peripheral blood was obtained at initial diagnosis.

Overall study findings and caveats: Blood also contained most of the expanded thyroid clonotypes above 0.001 frequency.

Reliance was placed on clinical symptoms, serum thyroxine, TRAb, thyroid ultrasound and orbital computed tomography for diagnosis. The authors isolated PBMCs from over 7.5 ml of fresh peripheral blood. This clonotype was seen ten or more times. Antigen specificity is unknown. Using RNA transcripts, the TCR beta CDR3 regions were amplified. Scientists carried out first-round RT-PCR using HTBI primers and then a second-round multiplex PCR. MiXCR was run by TCRdb on the multiplex PCR reads, yielding one entry per CDR3 protein. There are 200,000 to 250,000 distinct CDR3 sequences in the sample; roughly 21% occur only once, and under 55% lies in the top ten. Sequences were obtained from peripheral blood. The clonotype originates from a woman aged 50 to 65 with Graves' ophthalmopathy.

CDR3 protein: CASSEGPAGTDTQYF. The CDR3 DNA reads as TGTGCCAGCAGTGAGGGCCCAGCAGGCACAGATACGCAGTATTTT. V and J are TRBV6-4 and TRBJ2-3; D ambiguous. The length of the CDR3 is 15 residues. The V and J ends lost 3 bases and 1 base respectively, with 11 bases between them. Germline V lookup: CDR1 MRHNA, CDR2 SNTAGT.